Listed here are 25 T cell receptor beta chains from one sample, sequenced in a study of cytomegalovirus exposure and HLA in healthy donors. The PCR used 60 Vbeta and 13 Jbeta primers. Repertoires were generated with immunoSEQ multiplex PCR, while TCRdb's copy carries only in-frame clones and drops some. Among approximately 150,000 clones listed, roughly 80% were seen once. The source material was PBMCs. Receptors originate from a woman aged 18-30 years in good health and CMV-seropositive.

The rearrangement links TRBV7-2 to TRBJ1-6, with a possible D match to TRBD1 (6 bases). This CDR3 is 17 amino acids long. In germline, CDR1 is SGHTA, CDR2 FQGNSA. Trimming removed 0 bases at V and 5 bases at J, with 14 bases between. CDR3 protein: CASSLAAGGGNNSPLHF. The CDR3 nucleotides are TGTGCCAGCAGCTTAGCTGCCGGGGGGGGCAATAATTCACCCCTCCACTTT.

The CDR3 region has the DNA TGTGCCAGCAGCTTTCTAGCCTACTCTGGGGCCAACGTCCTGACTTTC. It is translated as CASSFLAYSGANVLTF. The chain links TRBV7-9 to TRBJ2-6, with a tentative D call TRBD2 (5 bases). Trimming took off 3 bases at V and 0 bases at J, with 9 bases between the two ends. Per germline, CDR1 SEHNR and CDR2 FQNEAQ (reference sequence). The CDR3 length is 16 residues.

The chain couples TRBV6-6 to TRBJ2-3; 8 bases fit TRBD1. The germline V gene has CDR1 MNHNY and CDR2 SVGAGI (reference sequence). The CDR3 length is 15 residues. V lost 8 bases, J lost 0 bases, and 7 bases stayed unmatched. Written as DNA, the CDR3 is TGTGCCAGCCGGACAGGGCGCGAGAGCACAGATACGCAGTATTTT. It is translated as CASRTGRESTDTQYF.

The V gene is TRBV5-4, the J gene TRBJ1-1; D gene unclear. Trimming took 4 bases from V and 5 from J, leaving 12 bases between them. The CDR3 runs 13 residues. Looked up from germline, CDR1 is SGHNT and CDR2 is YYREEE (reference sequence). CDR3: CASSERKRTEAFF. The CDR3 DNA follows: TGTGCCAGCAGCGAACGGAAGCGGACTGAAGCTTTCTTT.

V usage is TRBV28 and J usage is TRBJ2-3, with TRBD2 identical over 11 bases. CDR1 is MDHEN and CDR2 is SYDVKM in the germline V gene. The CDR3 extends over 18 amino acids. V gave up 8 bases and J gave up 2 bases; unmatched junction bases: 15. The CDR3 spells CASGSRSASGGLTDTQYF. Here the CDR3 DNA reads TGTGCCAGCGGTTCACGGTCGGCTAGCGGGGGGCTCACAGATACGCAGTATTTT.

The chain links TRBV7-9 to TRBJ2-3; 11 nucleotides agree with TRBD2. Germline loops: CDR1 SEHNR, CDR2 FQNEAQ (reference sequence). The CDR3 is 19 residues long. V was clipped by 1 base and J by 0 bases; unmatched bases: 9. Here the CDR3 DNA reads TGTGCCAGCAGCTTAGGCGGGACTAGCGGCATCCCTAGCACAGATACGCAGTATTTT. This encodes CASSLGGTSGIPSTDTQYF.

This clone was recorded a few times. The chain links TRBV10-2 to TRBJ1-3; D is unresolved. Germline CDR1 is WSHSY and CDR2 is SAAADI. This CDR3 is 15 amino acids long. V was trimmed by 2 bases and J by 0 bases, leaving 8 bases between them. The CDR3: CASSERVSSGNTIYF. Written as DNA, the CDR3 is TGCGCCAGCAGTGAGCGGGTAAGCTCTGGAAACACCATATATTTT.

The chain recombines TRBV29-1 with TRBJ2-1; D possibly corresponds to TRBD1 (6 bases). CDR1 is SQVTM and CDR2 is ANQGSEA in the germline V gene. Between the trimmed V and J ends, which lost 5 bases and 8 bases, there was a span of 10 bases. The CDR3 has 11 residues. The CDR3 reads CSVSGVDEQFF. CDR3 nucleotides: TGCAGCGTTTCAGGGGTTGATGAGCAGTTCTTC.

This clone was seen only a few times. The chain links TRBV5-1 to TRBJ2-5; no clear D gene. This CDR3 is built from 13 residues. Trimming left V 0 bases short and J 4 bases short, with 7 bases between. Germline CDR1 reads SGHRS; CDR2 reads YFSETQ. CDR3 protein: CASSLVLAETQYF. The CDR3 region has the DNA TGCGCCAGCAGCTTGGTTCTGGCAGAGACCCAGTACTTC.

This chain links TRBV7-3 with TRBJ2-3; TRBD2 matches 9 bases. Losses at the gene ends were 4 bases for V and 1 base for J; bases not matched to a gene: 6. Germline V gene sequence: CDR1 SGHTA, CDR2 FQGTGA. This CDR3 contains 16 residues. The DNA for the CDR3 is TGTGCCAGCAGCTCGCGGGGGGGCCTTGGCACAGATACGCAGTATTTT. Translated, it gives CASSSRGGLGTDTQYF.

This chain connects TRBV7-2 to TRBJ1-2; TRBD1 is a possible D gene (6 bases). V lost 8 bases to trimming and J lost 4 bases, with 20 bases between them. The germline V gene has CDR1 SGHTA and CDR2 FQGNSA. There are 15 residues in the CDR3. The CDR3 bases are TGTGCCAGCGTCCCCGGTCCGGGCAGGGGCTATGGCTACACCTTC. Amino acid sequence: CASVPGPGRGYGYTF.

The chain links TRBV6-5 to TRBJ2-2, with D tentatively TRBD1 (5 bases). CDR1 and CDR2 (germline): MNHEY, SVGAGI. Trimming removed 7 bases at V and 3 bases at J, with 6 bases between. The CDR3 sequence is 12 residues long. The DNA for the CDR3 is TGTGCCAGCAAGGGGTACACCGGGGAGCTGTTTTTT. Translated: CASKGYTGELFF.

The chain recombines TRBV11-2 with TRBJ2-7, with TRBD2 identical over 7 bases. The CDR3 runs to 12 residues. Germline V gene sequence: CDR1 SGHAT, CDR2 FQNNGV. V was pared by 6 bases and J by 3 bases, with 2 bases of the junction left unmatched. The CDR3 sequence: CASRGGFYEQYF. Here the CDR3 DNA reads TGTGCCAGCAGGGGGGGGTTCTACGAGCAGTACTTC.

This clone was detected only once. CDR3 DNA sequence: TGTGCCAGCGGAGGGGCCGTCGACAATCAGCCCCAGCATTTT. It is translated as CASGGAVDNQPQHF. The chain couples TRBV27 to TRBJ1-5, with D possibly matching TRBD1 (5 bases). Germline-derived CDR1 and CDR2 are MNHEY and SMNVEV (reference sequence). V was pared by 8 bases and J by 3 bases, with 14 bases between. This CDR3 comprises 14 residues.

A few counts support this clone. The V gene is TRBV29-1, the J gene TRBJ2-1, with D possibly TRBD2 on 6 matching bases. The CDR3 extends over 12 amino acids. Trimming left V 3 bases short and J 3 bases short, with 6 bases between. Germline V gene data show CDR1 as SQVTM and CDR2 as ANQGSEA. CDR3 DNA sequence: TGCAGCGTTGACGGGGGCTACAATGAGCAGTTCTTC. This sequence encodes CSVDGGYNEQFF.

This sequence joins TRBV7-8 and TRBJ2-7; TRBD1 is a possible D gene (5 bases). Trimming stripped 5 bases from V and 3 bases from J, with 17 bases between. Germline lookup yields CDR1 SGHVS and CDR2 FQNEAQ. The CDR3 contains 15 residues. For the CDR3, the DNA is TGTGCCAGCAGCAAAGATCAGGGTAGTCACTACGAGCAGTACTTC. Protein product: CASSKDQGSHYEQYF.

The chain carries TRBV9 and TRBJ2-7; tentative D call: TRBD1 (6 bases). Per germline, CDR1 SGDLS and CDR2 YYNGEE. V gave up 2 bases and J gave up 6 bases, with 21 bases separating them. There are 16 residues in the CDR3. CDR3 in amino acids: CASSVGGGSGIVEQYF. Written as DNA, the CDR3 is TGTGCCAGCAGCGTCGGTGGGGGCTCCGGGATCGTCGAGCAGTACTTC. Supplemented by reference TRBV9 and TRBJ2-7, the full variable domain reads DSGVTQTPKHLITATGQRVTLRCSPRSGDLSVYWYQQSLDQGLQFLIQYYNGEERAKGNILERFSAQQFPDLHSELNLSSLELGDSALYFCASSVGGGSGIVEQYFGPGTRLTVT.

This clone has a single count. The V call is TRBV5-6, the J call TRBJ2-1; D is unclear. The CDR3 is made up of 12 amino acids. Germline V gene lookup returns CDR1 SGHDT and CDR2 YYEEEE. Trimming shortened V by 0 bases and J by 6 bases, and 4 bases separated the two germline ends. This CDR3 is CASSLASNEQFF. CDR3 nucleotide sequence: TGTGCCAGCAGCTTGGCCAGCAATGAGCAGTTCTTC.

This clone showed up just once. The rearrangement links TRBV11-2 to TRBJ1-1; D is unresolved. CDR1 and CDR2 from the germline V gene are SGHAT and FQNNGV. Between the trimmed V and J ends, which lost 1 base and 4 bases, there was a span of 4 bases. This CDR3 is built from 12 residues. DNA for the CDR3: TGTGCCAGCAGCTTAGGGGCCACTGAAGCTTTCTTT. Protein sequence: CASSLGATEAFF.

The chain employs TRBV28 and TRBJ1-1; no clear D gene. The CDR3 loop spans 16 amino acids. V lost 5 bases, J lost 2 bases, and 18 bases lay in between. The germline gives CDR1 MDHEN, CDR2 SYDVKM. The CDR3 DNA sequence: TGTGCCAGCAGTCCCGGCTACCGGGGAGATAACACTGAAGCTTTCTTT. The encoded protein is CASSPGYRGDNTEAFF.

The CDR3 nucleotides are TGTGCCAGCAGCTGGCGGGTGGTATCAGTGGAGTTGAACACTGAAGCTTTCTTT. As protein: CASSWRVVSVELNTEAFF. The chain uses TRBV7-2 and TRBJ1-1; D unresolved. Germline values: CDR1 SGHTA, CDR2 FQGNSA. V lost 4 bases and J lost 0, with 21 bases in between. The CDR3 runs 18 residues.

The CDR3 bases are TGTGCCACCAGCGTCGCCCGGGGAGGGGCCAACGTCCTGACTTTC. As protein: CATSVARGGANVLTF. This chain joins TRBV15 and TRBJ2-6; D is possibly TRBD2 (5 bases). The germline CDR1 and CDR2 sequences are LNHNV and YYDKDF (reference sequence). Trimming took off 5 bases at V and 4 bases at J, with 12 bases between the two ends. The CDR3 is 15 amino acids.

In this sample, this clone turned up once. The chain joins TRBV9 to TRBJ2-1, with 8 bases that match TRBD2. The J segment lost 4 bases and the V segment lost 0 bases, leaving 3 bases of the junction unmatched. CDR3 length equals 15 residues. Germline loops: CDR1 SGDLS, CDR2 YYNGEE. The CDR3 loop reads CASSVVPGGYNEQFF. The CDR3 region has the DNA TGTGCCAGCAGCGTAGTGCCGGGGGGGTACAATGAGCAGTTCTTC.

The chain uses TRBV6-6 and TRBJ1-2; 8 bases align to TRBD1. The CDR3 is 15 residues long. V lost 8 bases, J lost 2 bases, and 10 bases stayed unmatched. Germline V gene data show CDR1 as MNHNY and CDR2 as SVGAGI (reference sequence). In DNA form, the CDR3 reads TGTGCCAGCTCTGACAGGGGCGAGGGGAACTATGGCTACACCTTC. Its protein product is CASSDRGEGNYGYTF.

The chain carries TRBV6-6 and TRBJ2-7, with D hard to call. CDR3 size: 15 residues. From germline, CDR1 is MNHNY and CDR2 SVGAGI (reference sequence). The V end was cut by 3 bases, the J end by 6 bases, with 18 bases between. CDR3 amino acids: CASSYSGPSSREQYF. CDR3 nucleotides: TGTGCCAGCAGTTATTCCGGTCCCTCCTCCCGCGAGCAGTACTTC.